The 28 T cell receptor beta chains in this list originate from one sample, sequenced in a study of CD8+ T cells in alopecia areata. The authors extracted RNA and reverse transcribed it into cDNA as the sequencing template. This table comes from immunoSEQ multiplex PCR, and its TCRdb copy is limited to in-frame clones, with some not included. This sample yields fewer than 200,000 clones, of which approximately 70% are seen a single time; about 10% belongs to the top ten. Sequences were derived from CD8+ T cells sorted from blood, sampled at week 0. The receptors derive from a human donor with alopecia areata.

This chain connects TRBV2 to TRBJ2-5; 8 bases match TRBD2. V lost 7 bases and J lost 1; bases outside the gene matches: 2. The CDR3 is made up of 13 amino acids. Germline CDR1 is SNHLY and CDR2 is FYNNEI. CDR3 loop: CASIGLAQETQYF. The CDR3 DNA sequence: TGTGCCAGCATAGGACTAGCCCAAGAGACCCAGTACTTC. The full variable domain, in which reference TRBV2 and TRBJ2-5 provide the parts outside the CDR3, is EPEVTQTPSHQVTQMGQEVILRCVPISNHLYFYWYRQILGQKVEFLVSFYNNEISEKSEIFDDQFSVERPDGSNFTLKIRSTKLEDSAMYFCASIGLAQETQYFGPGTRLLVL.

CDR3 in DNA: TGTGCCTGGGAACTAGATAGGGGGGAGCTGTTTTTT. It is translated as CAWELDRGELFF. This rearrangement joins TRBV30 to TRBJ2-2; D may be TRBD2 (5 bases). The CDR3 extends over 12 amino acids. The V end lost 5 bases, the J end lost 8 bases, and 12 bases lay between the germline ends. CDR1 GTSNPN and CDR2 SVGIG come from the germline V gene (reference sequence).

CDR3 sequence: CATSAGPYTQYF. For the CDR3, the DNA is TGTGCCACCAGCGCGGGGCCGTATACGCAGTATTTT. The chain couples TRBV6-1 to TRBJ2-3, with TRBD2 as a possible D gene (6 bases). Germline CDR1 MNHNS, CDR2 SASEGT. CDR3 length: 12 residues. The V and J ends lost 10 bases and 7 bases respectively, with 15 bases between them.

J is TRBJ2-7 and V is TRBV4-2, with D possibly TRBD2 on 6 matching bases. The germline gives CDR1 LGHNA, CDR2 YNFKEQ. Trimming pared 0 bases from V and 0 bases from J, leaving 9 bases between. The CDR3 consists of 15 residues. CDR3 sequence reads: CASSQEDGSSYEQYF. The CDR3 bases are TGTGCCAGCAGCCAAGAGGACGGGAGCTCCTACGAGCAGTACTTC.

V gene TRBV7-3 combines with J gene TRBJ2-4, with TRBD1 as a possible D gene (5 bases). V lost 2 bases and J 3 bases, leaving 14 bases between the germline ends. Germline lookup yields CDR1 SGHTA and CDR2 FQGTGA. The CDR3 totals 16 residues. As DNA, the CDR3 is TGTGCCAGCAGCTTAGGTTCAGGGTTTGGCAAAAACATTCAGTACTTC. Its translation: CASSLGSGFGKNIQYF. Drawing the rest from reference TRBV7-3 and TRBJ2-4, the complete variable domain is GAGVSQTPSNKVTEKGKYVELRCDPISGHTALYWYRQSLGQGPEFLIYFQGTGAADDSGLPNDRFFAVRPEGSVSTLKIQRTERGDSAVYLCASSLGSGFGKNIQYFGAGTRLSVL.

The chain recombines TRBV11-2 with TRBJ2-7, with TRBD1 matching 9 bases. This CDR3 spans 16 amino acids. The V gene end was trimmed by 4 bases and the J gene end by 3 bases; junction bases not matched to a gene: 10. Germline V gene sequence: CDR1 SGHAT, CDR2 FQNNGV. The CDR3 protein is CASSSTSGTGSYEQYF. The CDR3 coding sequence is TGTGCCAGCAGCTCAACCTCCGGGACAGGGAGCTACGAGCAGTACTTC.

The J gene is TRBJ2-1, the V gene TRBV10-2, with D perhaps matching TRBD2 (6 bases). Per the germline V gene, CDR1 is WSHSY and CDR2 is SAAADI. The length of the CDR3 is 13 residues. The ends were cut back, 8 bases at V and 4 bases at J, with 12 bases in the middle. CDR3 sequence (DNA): TGCGCCAGCTTGGGGGGTAATTACAATGAGCAGTTCTTC. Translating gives CASLGGNYNEQFF.

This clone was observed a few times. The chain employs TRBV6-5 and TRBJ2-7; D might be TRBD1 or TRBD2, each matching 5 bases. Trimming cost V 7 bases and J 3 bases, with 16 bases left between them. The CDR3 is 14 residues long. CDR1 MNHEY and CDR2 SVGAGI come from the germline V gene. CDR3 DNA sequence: TGTGCCAGCACGGTGGAGGCTACAGGCTACGAGCAGTACTTC. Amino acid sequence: CASTVEATGYEQYF.

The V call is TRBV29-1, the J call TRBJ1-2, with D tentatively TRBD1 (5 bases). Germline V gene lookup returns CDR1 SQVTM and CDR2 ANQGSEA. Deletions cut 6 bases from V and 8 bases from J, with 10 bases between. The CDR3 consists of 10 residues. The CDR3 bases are TGCAGCGTCCGGGACGCGGGCTACACCTTC. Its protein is CSVRDAGYTF. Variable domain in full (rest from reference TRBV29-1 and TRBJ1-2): SAVISQKPSRDICQRGTSLTIQCQVDSQVTMMFWYRQQPGQSLTLIATANQGSEATYESGFVIDKFPISRPNLTFSTLTVSNMSPEDSSIYLCSVRDAGYTFGSGTRLTVV.

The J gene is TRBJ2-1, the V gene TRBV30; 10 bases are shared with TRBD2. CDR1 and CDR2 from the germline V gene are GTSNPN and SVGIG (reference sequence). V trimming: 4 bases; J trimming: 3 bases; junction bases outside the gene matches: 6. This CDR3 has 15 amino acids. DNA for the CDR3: TGTGCCTGGATCCCTAGCGGGAGACTCTACAATGAGCAGTTCTTC. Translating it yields CAWIPSGRLYNEQFF. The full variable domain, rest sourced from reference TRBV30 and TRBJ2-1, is SQTIHQWPATLVQPVGSPLSLECTVEGTSNPNLYWYRQAAGRGLQLLFYSVGIGQISSEVPQNLSASRPQDRQFILSSKKLLLSDSGFYLCAWIPSGRLYNEQFFGPGTRLTVL.

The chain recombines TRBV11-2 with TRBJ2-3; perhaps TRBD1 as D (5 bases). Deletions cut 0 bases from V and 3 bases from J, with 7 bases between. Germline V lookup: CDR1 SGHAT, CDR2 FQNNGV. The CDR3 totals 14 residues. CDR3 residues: CASSLDAGTDTQYF. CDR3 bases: TGTGCCAGCAGCTTAGATGCAGGGACAGATACGCAGTATTTT. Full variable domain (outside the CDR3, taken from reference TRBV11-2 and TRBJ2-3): EAGVAQSPRYKIIEKRQSVAFWCNPISGHATLYWYQQILGQGPKLLIQFQNNGVVDDSQLPKDRFSAERLKGVDSTLKIQPAKLEDSAVYLCASSLDAGTDTQYFGPGTRLTVL.

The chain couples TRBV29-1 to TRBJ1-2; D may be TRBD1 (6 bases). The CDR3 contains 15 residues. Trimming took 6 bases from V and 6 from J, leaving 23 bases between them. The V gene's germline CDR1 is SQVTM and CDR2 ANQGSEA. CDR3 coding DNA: TGCAGCGTACGACCAAGACAGGACCTCGGGAATGGCTACACCTTC. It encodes CSVRPRQDLGNGYTF.

DNA for the CDR3: TGTGCCAGCAGTTACTCGATTGGGGGGAGAGGTGGCTACACCTTC. Residues: CASSYSIGGRGGYTF. The rearrangement links TRBV6-5 to TRBJ1-2; maybe TRBD1 (5 bases). V lost 0 bases, J lost 7 bases, and 15 bases lay in between. Germline V lookup: CDR1 MNHEY, CDR2 SVGAGI. CDR3 length: 15 amino acids.

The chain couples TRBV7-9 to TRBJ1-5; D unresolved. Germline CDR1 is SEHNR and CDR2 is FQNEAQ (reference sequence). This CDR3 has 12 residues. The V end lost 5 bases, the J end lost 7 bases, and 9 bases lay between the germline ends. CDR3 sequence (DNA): TGTGCCAGCAGCCACGGGCGGCAGCCCCAGCATTTT. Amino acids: CASSHGRQPQHF.

CDR3 coding DNA: TGTGCCAGCAGCTTTGGACAGGGACCCTACGAGCAGTACTTC. This sequence encodes CASSFGQGPYEQYF. The V call is TRBV13, the J call TRBJ2-7; the match to TRBD1 covers 8 bases. CDR3 size: 14 residues. The junction had 3 bases not matched to a gene; V was cut back by 3 bases and J by 2 bases. Per germline, CDR1 PRHDT and CDR2 FYEKMQ (reference sequence).

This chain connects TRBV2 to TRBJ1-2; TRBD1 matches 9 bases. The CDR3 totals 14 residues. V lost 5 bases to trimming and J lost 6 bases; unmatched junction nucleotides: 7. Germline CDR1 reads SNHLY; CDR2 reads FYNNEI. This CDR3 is CASSSGQGEHGYTF. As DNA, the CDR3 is TGTGCCAGCAGTTCGGGACAGGGAGAACATGGCTACACCTTC. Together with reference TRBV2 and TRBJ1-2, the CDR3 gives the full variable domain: EPEVTQTPSHQVTQMGQEVILRCVPISNHLYFYWYRQILGQKVEFLVSFYNNEISEKSEIFDDQFSVERPDGSNFTLKIRSTKLEDSAMYFCASSSGQGEHGYTFGSGTRLTVV.

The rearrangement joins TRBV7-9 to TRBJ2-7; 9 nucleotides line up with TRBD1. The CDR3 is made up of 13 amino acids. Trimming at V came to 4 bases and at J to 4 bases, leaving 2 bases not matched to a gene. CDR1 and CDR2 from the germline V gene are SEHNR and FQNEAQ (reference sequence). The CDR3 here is CASSWDRAYEQYF. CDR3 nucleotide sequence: TGTGCCAGCAGCTGGGACAGGGCATACGAGCAGTACTTC.

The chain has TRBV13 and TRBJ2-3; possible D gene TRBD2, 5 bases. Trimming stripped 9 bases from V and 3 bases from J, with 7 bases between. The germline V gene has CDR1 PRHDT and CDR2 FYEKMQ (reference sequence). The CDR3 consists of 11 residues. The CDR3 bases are TGTGCCAGTCGGGATACAGATACGCAGTATTTT. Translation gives CASRDTDTQYF.

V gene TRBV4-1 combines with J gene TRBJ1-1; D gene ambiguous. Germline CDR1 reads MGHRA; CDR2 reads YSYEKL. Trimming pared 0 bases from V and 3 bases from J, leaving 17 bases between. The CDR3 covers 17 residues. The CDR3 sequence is CASSQERAVTRYTEAFF. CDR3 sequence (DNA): TGCGCCAGCAGCCAAGAAAGGGCGGTTACTCGGTACACTGAAGCTTTCTTT.

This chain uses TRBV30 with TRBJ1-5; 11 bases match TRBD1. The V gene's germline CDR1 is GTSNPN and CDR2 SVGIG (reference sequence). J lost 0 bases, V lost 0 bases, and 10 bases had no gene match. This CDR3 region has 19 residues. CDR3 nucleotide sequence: TGTGCCTGGAGTGTACAATGGGACAGGGGGAAGTATAGCAATCAGCCCCAGCATTTT. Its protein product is CAWSVQWDRGKYSNQPQHF.

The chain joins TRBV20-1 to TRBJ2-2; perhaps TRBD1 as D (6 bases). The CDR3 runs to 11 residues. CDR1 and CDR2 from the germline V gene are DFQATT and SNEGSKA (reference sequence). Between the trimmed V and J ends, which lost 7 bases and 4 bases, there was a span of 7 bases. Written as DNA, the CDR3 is TGCAGTGGACAGGTCACCGGGGAGCTGTTTTTT. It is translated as CSGQVTGELFF.

Here the CDR3 DNA reads TGCAGCGTTGGACAGGGAAACGGGGAGCTGTTTTTT. Protein sequence: CSVGQGNGELFF. The chain combines TRBV29-1 with TRBJ2-2; 7 bases are a match to TRBD1. CDR1 is SQVTM and CDR2 is ANQGSEA in the germline V gene. V dropped 4 bases and J dropped 7; count of bases not matched to a gene: 3. The CDR3 consists of 12 residues.

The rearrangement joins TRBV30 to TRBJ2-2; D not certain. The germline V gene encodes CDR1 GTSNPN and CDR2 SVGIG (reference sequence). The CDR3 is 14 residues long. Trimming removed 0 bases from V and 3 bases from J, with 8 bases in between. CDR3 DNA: TGTGCCTGGAGTGTACCAGCGCACACCGGGGAGCTGTTTTTT. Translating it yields CAWSVPAHTGELFF.

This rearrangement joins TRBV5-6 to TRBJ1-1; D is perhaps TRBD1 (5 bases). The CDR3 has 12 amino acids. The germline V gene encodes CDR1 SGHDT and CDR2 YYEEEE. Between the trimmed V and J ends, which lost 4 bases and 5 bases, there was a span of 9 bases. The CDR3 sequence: CASSGGVTEAFF. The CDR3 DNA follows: TGTGCCAGCAGCGGAGGGGTTACTGAAGCTTTCTTT.

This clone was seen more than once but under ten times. CDR3 sequence (DNA): TGCAGCGTTGAAGACCGGGGGCGCCCTGGAAACACCATATATTTT. This codes for CSVEDRGRPGNTIYF. This sequence joins TRBV29-1 and TRBJ1-3, with D possibly being TRBD1 (6 bases). From germline, CDR1 is SQVTM and CDR2 ANQGSEA. V was clipped by 0 bases and J by 2 bases, with 11 bases between them. The CDR3 spans 15 residues. Based on the CDR3 plus reference TRBV29-1 and TRBJ1-3, the full variable domain is SAVISQKPSRDICQRGTSLTIQCQVDSQVTMMFWYRQQPGQSLTLIATANQGSEATYESGFVIDKFPISRPNLTFSTLTVSNMSPEDSSIYLCSVEDRGRPGNTIYFGEGSWLTVV.

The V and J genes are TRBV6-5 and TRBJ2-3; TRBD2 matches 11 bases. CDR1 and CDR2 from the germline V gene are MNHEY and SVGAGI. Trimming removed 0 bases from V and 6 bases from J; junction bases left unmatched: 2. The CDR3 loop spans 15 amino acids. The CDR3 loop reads CASSYSASGGDTQYF. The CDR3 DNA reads TGTGCCAGCAGTTACTCGGCTAGCGGGGGGGATACGCAGTATTTT.

The CDR3, as DNA: TGTGCCTGGAGGGAGACAGGGTCTGGCTACACCTTC. As protein: CAWRETGSGYTF. This rearrangement joins TRBV30 to TRBJ1-2; 7 bases align to TRBD1. Germline V gene lookup returns CDR1 GTSNPN and CDR2 SVGIG (reference sequence). The V gene end was trimmed by 3 bases and the J gene end by 7 bases; junction bases not matched to a gene: 5. CDR3 length: 12 amino acids.

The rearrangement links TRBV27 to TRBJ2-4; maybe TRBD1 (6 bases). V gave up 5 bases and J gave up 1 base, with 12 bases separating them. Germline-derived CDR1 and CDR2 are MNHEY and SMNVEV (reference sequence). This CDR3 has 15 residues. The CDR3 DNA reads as TGTGCCAGCAGTCTCCTGCAGGGGGCCAAAAACATTCAGTACTTC. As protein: CASSLLQGAKNIQYF.